These 20 T cell receptor beta chains share one sample of origin, sequenced in a study of T cells after posttransplantation cyclophosphamide. The method was immunoSEQ multiplex PCR; TCRdb's version includes in-frame clones alone and lacks a portion of them. The data show roughly 41,000 clones, with none appearing a single time. What was sequenced was PBMCs. Receptors were obtained from a man aged 25 to 40 in good health and a related stem cell transplant donor.

This clone showed up many times. The chain employs TRBV11-2 and TRBJ2-1, with 7 bases that match TRBD2. The CDR3 is 13 residues long. The V segment lost 6 bases and the J segment 9 bases; nucleotides outside the gene matches: 8. Germline V lookup: CDR1 SGHAT, CDR2 FQNNGV. CDR3 in amino acids: CASRTTSEGEQFF. CDR3 nucleotides: TGTGCCAGCAGAACTACTAGCGAGGGTGAGCAGTTCTTC.

The table lists this clone with many counts. The V gene is TRBV19, the J gene TRBJ1-1, with TRBD1 as a possible D gene (6 bases). This CDR3 is 12 amino acids long. V was clipped by 5 bases and J by 7 bases, with 11 bases between them. Germline V gene sequence: CDR1 LNHDA, CDR2 SQIVND (reference sequence). The CDR3, as DNA: TGTGCCAGTAGTGGGCGGGGGCTTGAAGCTTTCTTT. The encoded protein is CASSGRGLEAFF.

This clone was seen ten or more times. V usage is TRBV7-2 and J usage is TRBJ2-3; 14 bases agree with TRBD2. Germline V CDR1 and CDR2: SGHTA, FQGNSA. V lost 2 bases and J lost 2; bases outside the gene matches: 6. The CDR3 totals 18 residues. The CDR3 bases are TGTGCCAGCAGCTTACGAGGACTAGCGGGGGGACCCACAGATACGCAGTATTTT. Translating gives CASSLRGLAGGPTDTQYF. Full variable domain (remainder filled in from reference TRBV7-2 and TRBJ2-3): GAGVSQSPSNKVTEKGKDVELRCDPISGHTALYWYRQSLGQGLEFLIYFQGNSAPDKSGLPSDRFSAERTGGSVSTLTIQRTQQEDSAVYLCASSLRGLAGGPTDTQYFGPGTRLTVL.

The sample holds many counts of this clone. The chain couples TRBV5-4 to TRBJ1-1; D might be TRBD1 (5 bases). This CDR3 contains 15 residues. Trimming pared 0 bases from V and 2 bases from J, leaving 11 bases between. Germline V CDR1 and CDR2: SGHNT, YYREEE (reference sequence). CDR3 coding DNA: TGTGCCAGCAGCTTGGGAGGGGATTCAAACACTGAAGCTTTCTTT. It translates to CASSLGGDSNTEAFF.

This clone was counted a few times. The chain links TRBV7-8 to TRBJ1-6; 7 nucleotides agree with TRBD1. The CDR3 runs 16 residues. Looked up from germline, CDR1 is SGHVS and CDR2 is FQNEAQ. Trimming cost V 1 base and J 6 bases; bases outside gene matches: 6. In nucleotides, the CDR3 is TGTGCCAGCAGCTTAGGCCCGACAGGGACTAATTCACCCCTCCACTTT. Its protein product is CASSLGPTGTNSPLHF. Looking up the rest from reference TRBV7-8 and TRBJ1-6 gives the full variable domain: GAGVSQSPRYKVAKRGQDVALRCDPISGHVSLFWYQQALGQGPEFLTYFQNEAQLDKSGLPSDRFFAERPEGSVSTLKIQRTQQEDSAVYLCASSLGPTGTNSPLHFGNGTRLTVT.

This clone was recorded a few times. The chain uses TRBV5-6 and TRBJ1-5; 12 nucleotides agree with TRBD1. V shed 0 bases, J shed 1 base, and the junction held 5 bases outside the gene matches. The CDR3 covers 18 residues. From germline, CDR1 is SGHDT and CDR2 YYEEEE. CDR3 in amino acids: CASSLAGTGGWSNQPQHF. In nucleotides, the CDR3 is TGTGCCAGCAGCTTGGCCGGGACAGGGGGCTGGAGCAATCAGCCCCAGCATTTT. Looking up the rest from reference TRBV5-6 and TRBJ1-5 gives the full variable domain: DAGVTQSPTHLIKTRGQQVTLRCSPKSGHDTVSWYQQALGQGPQFIFQYYEEEERQRGNFPDRFSGHQFPNYSSELNVNALLLGDSALYLCASSLAGTGGWSNQPQHFGDGTRLSIL.

This clone was seen repeatedly, ten times or more. The J gene is TRBJ1-3, the V gene TRBV5-5; D possibly corresponds to TRBD1 (6 bases). The V and J ends lost 4 bases and 4 bases respectively, with 15 bases between them. This CDR3 region has 15 residues. Germline CDR1 is SGHKS and CDR2 is YYEKEE (reference sequence). DNA of the CDR3: TGTGCCAGCAGCGGGAGGGGGTGGCTCGGAAACACCATATATTTT. It specifies CASSGRGWLGNTIYF.

This clone was detected ten times or more. The chain couples TRBV7-9 to TRBJ1-3, with D maybe TRBD1 (5 bases). Deletions cut 5 bases from V and 0 bases from J, with 14 bases between. Germline CDR1 and CDR2: SEHNR and FQNEAQ (reference sequence). The CDR3 is 16 residues long. As DNA, the CDR3 is TGTGCCAGCAGCCATTCCTCAGGGTTCTCTGGAAACACCATATATTTT. Protein product: CASSHSSGFSGNTIYF. Full variable domain (rest looked up from reference TRBV7-9 and TRBJ1-3): DTGVSQNPRHKITKRGQNVTFRCDPISEHNRLYWYRQTLGQGPEFLTYFQNEAQLEKSRLLSDRFSAERPKGSFSTLEIQRTEQGDSAMYLCASSHSSGFSGNTIYFGEGSWLTVV.

The chain combines TRBV5-1 with TRBJ2-3, with TRBD2 matching over 7 bases. This CDR3 region has 14 residues. Germline CDR1 and CDR2: SGHRS and YFSETQ. V dropped 3 bases and J dropped 5; count of bases not matched to a gene: 6. The CDR3 loop reads CASSSGGIQDTQYF. CDR3 nucleotides: TGCGCCAGCAGCTCCGGGGGGATTCAAGATACGCAGTATTTT.

At least ten counts were recorded for this clone. The CDR3 here is CASSPARGNTEAFF. CDR3 sequence (DNA): TGTGCCAGCTCACCGGCCAGGGGGAACACTGAAGCTTTCTTT. The chain has TRBV18 and TRBJ1-1; D might be TRBD1 (6 bases). Trimming took 3 bases from V and 1 from J, leaving 9 bases between them. The germline gives CDR1 KGHSH, CDR2 LQKENI. This CDR3 comprises 14 residues.

This clone was observed at least ten times. This chain links TRBV7-2 with TRBJ2-1; D ambiguous. The V gene lost 8 bases and the J gene lost 7 bases, with 15 bases spanning the gap. Germline CDR1 is SGHTA and CDR2 is FQGNSA. This CDR3 region has 13 residues. CDR3 sequence reads: CASSSSPVNEQFF. For the CDR3, the DNA is TGTGCCAGCTCTTCTTCCCCAGTGAATGAGCAGTTCTTC.

This clone was picked up many times. V and J are TRBV6-2 or TRBV6-3 and TRBJ1-5; a possible D gene is TRBD1 (5 bases). Trimming shortened V by 6 bases and J by 0 bases, and 9 bases separated the two germline ends. This CDR3 spans 14 amino acids. Germline V CDR1 and CDR2: MNHEY, SVGEGT. The CDR3 spells CASSPDNSNQPQHF. CDR3 sequence (DNA): TGTGCCAGCAGCCCGGACAATAGCAATCAGCCCCAGCATTTT.

This clone was seen more than once but under ten times. This chain connects TRBV5-4 to TRBJ2-3; 13 bases map to TRBD2. Germline values: CDR1 SGHNT, CDR2 YYREEE (reference sequence). V was pared by 1 base and J by 5 bases, with 7 bases of the junction left unmatched. This CDR3 has 17 amino acids. The DNA of the CDR3 is TGTGCCAGCAGCTTGCCGGGGAGACTAGCGGGGGGAGATACGCAGTATTTT. Translating it yields CASSLPGRLAGGDTQYF.

This clone showed up many times. The chain has TRBV7-8 and TRBJ1-1, with a possible D match to TRBD1 (5 bases). The germline V gene encodes CDR1 SGHVS and CDR2 FQNEAQ. This CDR3 spans 15 amino acids. V was clipped by 5 bases and J by 5 bases, with 18 bases between them. The CDR3 DNA sequence: TGTGCCAGCAGCCCTCAGAGGTGGGGGGGGACTGAAGCTTTCTTT. It codes for CASSPQRWGGTEAFF.

This clone was observed a few times. DNA of the CDR3: TGTGCCACCAGTGACCCTGGGACAGCGGTGTCTGAATACAATGAGCAGTTCTTC. Amino acid sequence: CATSDPGTAVSEYNEQFF. The chain has TRBV24-1 and TRBJ2-1; 7 bases are shared with TRBD1. The CDR3 totals 18 residues. V lost 4 bases to trimming and J lost 4 bases; unmatched junction nucleotides: 15. The V gene's germline CDR1 is KGHDR and CDR2 SFDVKD.

This clone was detected ten times or more. V usage is TRBV5-4 and J usage is TRBJ2-7, with D unclear. CDR1 and CDR2 from the germline V gene are SGHNT and YYREEE (reference sequence). The CDR3 covers 14 residues. V lost 0 bases and J lost 2, with 9 bases in between. CDR3 protein: CASSLEAHPYEQYF. CDR3 sequence (DNA): TGTGCCAGCAGCTTGGAGGCCCACCCCTACGAGCAGTACTTC.

This clone was observed at least ten times. V is TRBV2 and J is TRBJ2-2, with D perhaps TRBD1 (5 bases). The germline CDR1 and CDR2 sequences are SNHLY and FYNNEI. The germline V and J ends were trimmed by 9 bases and 0 bases, with 11 bases remaining between them. This CDR3 contains 14 residues. CDR3 nucleotides: TGTGCCAGAGCCCCAGGGACGAACACCGGGGAGCTGTTTTTT. As protein: CARAPGTNTGELFF.

This clone was detected ten times or more. CDR3 in amino acids: CASSLRAGAYLPEQYF. CDR3 nucleotide sequence: TGTGCCAGCTCACTTCGCGCGGGGGCGTATCTTCCCGAGCAGTACTTC. The chain is built from TRBV18 and TRBJ2-7; perhaps TRBD2 as D (7 bases). The CDR3 length is 16 residues. V dropped 4 bases and J dropped 6 bases, with 22 bases sitting between them. The germline CDR1 and CDR2 sequences are KGHSH and LQKENI.

This clone appeared many times. J is TRBJ1-4 and V is TRBV28; no clear D. The CDR3 spans 14 residues. V lost 3 bases and J lost 0, with 5 bases in between. The germline V gene encodes CDR1 MDHEN and CDR2 SYDVKM. The CDR3 reads CASSFSTTNEKLFF. CDR3 coding DNA: TGTGCCAGCAGTTTCAGTACAACTAATGAAAAACTGTTTTTT.

This clone was recorded at least ten times. This CDR3 reads CASLSGLAGTSTDTQYF. CDR3 in DNA: TGTGCCAGCCTCTCCGGACTAGCGGGAACTAGCACAGATACGCAGTATTTT. The rearrangement uses TRBV5-8 and TRBJ2-3, with 12 bases lining up with TRBD2. The ends lost 7 bases at V and 0 bases at J; junction bases unmatched: 9. The CDR3 has 17 residues. CDR1 is SGHTS and CDR2 is YDEGEE in the germline V gene.